This T cell receptor beta chain was found in a study of human T cells and chemical hapten exposure. V lost 1 base and J lost 4; bases outside the gene matches: 5. Germline V lookup: CDR1 DFQATT, CDR2 SNEGSKA (reference sequence). The CDR3 consists of 14 residues. The table lists this clonotype with a few counts. TCRdb recomputed calls from the RACE reads with MiXCR, one row per CDR3 protein. The repertoire holds more than 250,000 distinct CDR3 sequences, with approximately 8.6% as singletons. Time point of the sample: pre-sensitization, week 0. Treatment in this sample: therapeutic diphenylcyclopropenone sensitization with weekly scalp DPC.

J is TRBJ2-7 and V is TRBV20-1; 9 bases are a match to TRBD2. The sample in question was whole blood, obtained in connection with sensitization to the hapten diphenylcyclopropenone (DPC). The TCR sequence derives from a woman aged 40 to 50 with alopecia areata. Some clones in this sample may be carry-over from other donors' samples. The CDR3 is CSARVLAGMYEQYF. CDR3 nucleotide sequence: TGCAGTGCTAGAGTTCTAGCGGGAATGTACGAGCAGTACTTC.